The next 21 T cell receptor beta chains were all read from a single sample in a study of immune heterogeneity within non-small cell lung tumors. Multiplex PCR employing 32 V and 13 J primers generated amplicons of the TCR beta CDR3. TCRdb called the multiplex PCR reads again in MiXCR, with one record for every CDR3 protein. The repertoire includes around 12,000 distinct CDR3 sequences, more than 25% of them detected once, and roughly a fifth sits in the top ten. Genomic DNA extracted from bulk tumor tissue served as template. A total of about 0.6 ug was used per sample. Several biopsies per primary tumor were taken during surgery, spaced as far apart as possible. Patients had untreated, newly diagnosed non-small cell lung cancer and underwent curative surgery. Sequenced input: lung tumor tissue. The source of these receptors is a woman aged 50 to 65 with non-small cell lung cancer.

The V gene is TRBV6-6, the J gene TRBJ2-5; 8 bases fit TRBD1. The germline V gene encodes CDR1 MNHNY and CDR2 SVGAGI (reference sequence). The V segment lost 0 bases and the J segment 2 bases; nucleotides outside the gene matches: 2. This CDR3 spans 15 amino acids. The CDR3 loop is CASSYSTGAQETQYF. In DNA form, the CDR3 reads TGTGCCAGCAGTTACTCGACAGGGGCACAAGAGACCCAGTACTTC.

This clonotype was observed a handful of times. The rearrangement links TRBV6-4 to TRBJ1-5; TRBD1 agrees at 7 bases. Germline values: CDR1 MRHNA, CDR2 SNTAGT. V dropped 11 bases and J dropped 0; count of bases not matched to a gene: 19. The CDR3 is 18 amino acids. CDR3 sequence: CAGSSGQRAFNSNQPQHF. The CDR3 nucleotides read TGTGCCGGTAGCTCGGGACAGCGTGCCTTTAATAGCAATCAGCCCCAGCATTTT.

This chain uses TRBV20-1 with TRBJ2-7; TRBD1 matches 7 bases. The length of the CDR3 is 13 residues. V shed 5 bases, J shed 0 bases, and the junction held 4 bases outside the gene matches. In germline, CDR1 is DFQATT, CDR2 SNEGSKA (reference sequence). CDR3 DNA sequence: TGCAGTGCTTATGGACAGGTCTCCTACGAGCAGTACTTC. Amino acid sequence: CSAYGQVSYEQYF.

The chain uses TRBV5-6 and TRBJ1-1; TRBD1 agrees at 8 bases. Germline V CDR1 and CDR2: SGHDT, YYEEEE. The J segment lost 0 bases and the V segment lost 4 bases, leaving 8 bases of the junction unmatched. This CDR3 comprises 16 residues. The CDR3 region is CASSAVRTGMNTEAFF. The CDR3 nucleotides read TGTGCCAGCAGCGCAGTCCGGACAGGGATGAACACTGAAGCTTTCTTT.

This clonotype has at least ten counts. V gene TRBV6-1 combines with J gene TRBJ1-2; tentative D call: TRBD1 (6 bases). V was cut by 8 bases and J by 7 bases, with 20 bases left in between. Germline CDR1 reads MNHNS; CDR2 reads SASEGT. This CDR3 has 14 residues. The CDR3 sequence: CASEAGTSRVGYTF. In DNA, the CDR3 is TGTGCCAGCGAGGCGGGGACATCTCGGGTTGGCTACACCTTC.

The table lists this clonotype with a few counts. The chain has TRBV4-1 and TRBJ2-3, with D unresolved. Between the trimmed V and J ends, which lost 4 bases and 1 base, there was a span of 12 bases. This CDR3 region has 15 residues. CDR1 and CDR2 (germline): MGHRA, YSYEKL. CDR3: CASSPDGYGTDTQYF. In DNA form, the CDR3 reads TGCGCCAGCAGCCCGGACGGTTACGGCACAGATACGCAGTATTTT.

As for this clonotype: A much larger clone differs from this one at a single base, so this may be a read error. The chain recombines TRBV18 with TRBJ2-7; either TRBD1 or TRBD2 may supply D (5 bases each). This CDR3 comprises 14 residues. Germline CDR1 is KGHSH and CDR2 is LQKENI. CDR3 loop: CTSSPGLGSDEQYF. The CDR3 nucleotides read TGTACCAGCTCACCGGGGCTTGGGAGCGACGAGCAGTACTTC.

The chain recombines TRBV19 with TRBJ1-3, with 7 bases identical to TRBD1. Germline V CDR1 and CDR2: LNHDA, SQIVND (reference sequence). This CDR3 has 16 amino acids. J was trimmed by 2 bases and V by 6 bases; bases with no gene match: 10. CDR3 region: CASSPSLTGAGNTIYF. The CDR3 nucleotides read TGTGCCAGTAGCCCGTCCCTAACAGGGGCTGGAAACACCATATATTTT.

Concerning this clonotype: A much larger clone differs by one base, so this may be a read error. The genes are TRBV28 and TRBJ2-3; TRBD2 matches at 10 bases. CDR3 size: 18 residues. CDR1 and CDR2 (germline): MDHEN, SYDVKM. The DNA for the CDR3 is TGTGCCAGCAGTTTAGTAGAGTGGACTAGCGGCCGCACATATACGCAGTATTTT. Its protein product is CASSLVEWTSGRTYTQYF. Full variable domain (remainder filled in from reference TRBV28 and TRBJ2-3): DVKVTQSSRYLVKRTGEKVFLECVQDMDHENMFWYRQDPGLGLRLIYFSYDVKMKEKGDIPEGYSVSREKKERFSLILESASTNQTSMYLCASSLVEWTSGRTYTQYFGPGTRLTVL.

This clonotype was recorded many times. The J gene is TRBJ2-2, the V gene TRBV28; tentatively, D is TRBD1 or TRBD2 (5 bases each). CDR3 length: 17 residues. The ends were cut back, 4 bases at V and 0 bases at J, with 15 bases in the middle. Germline assignment: CDR1 MDHEN and CDR2 SYDVKM. CDR3 in DNA: TGTGCCAGCAGTTCCACCTTGGGGGAATCGAACACCGGGGAGCTGTTTTTT. It encodes CASSSTLGESNTGELFF.

This clonotype was detected ten times or more. The rearrangement joins TRBV28 to TRBJ2-1, with 11 bases identical to TRBD2. Germline-derived CDR1 and CDR2 are MDHEN and SYDVKM. The CDR3 has 18 residues. The J segment lost 5 bases and the V segment lost 5 bases, leaving 14 bases of the junction unmatched. CDR3 loop: CASSPMVIAGGPNNEQFF. The DNA of the CDR3 is TGTGCCAGCAGTCCAATGGTCATAGCGGGAGGGCCCAACAATGAGCAGTTCTTC.

The genes are TRBV25-1 and TRBJ2-3; D gene unclear. Per germline, CDR1 MGHDK and CDR2 SYGVNS. CDR3 length: 12 residues. V was cut by 1 base and J by 5 bases, with 4 bases left in between. The CDR3 DNA reads as TGTGCCAGCAGTGAATCCAGAGATACGCAGTATTTT. Amino acid sequence: CASSESRDTQYF.

The chain employs TRBV27 and TRBJ1-3; no clear D gene. Trimming left V 6 bases short and J 0 bases short, with 12 bases between. The germline V gene has CDR1 MNHEY and CDR2 SMNVEV (reference sequence). The length of the CDR3 is 15 residues. For the CDR3, the DNA is TGTGCCAGCAGCCCACAAGGGAGCTCTGGAAACACCATATATTTT. Amino acids: CASSPQGSSGNTIYF.

This clonotype was seen more than once but under ten times. The V call is TRBV5-1, the J call TRBJ1-2; a possible D gene is TRBD1 (5 bases). Per the germline V gene, CDR1 is SGHRS and CDR2 is YFSETQ. The CDR3 is made up of 12 amino acids. The V and J ends lost 3 bases and 8 bases respectively, with 11 bases between them. The CDR3 nucleotides are TGCGCCAGCAGCTACCGGGACGCCGGCTACACCTTC. Protein: CASSYRDAGYTF.

This clonotype is labeled as medium-sized (0.01 to 0.1%). J is TRBJ1-6 and V is TRBV10-3; no definite D call. The V gene's germline CDR1 is ENHRY and CDR2 SYGVKD. The V gene lost 3 bases and the J gene lost 8 bases, with 11 bases spanning the gap. The CDR3 extends over 14 amino acids. CDR3 residues: CAISEGWSDSPLHF. The CDR3 DNA reads TGTGCCATCAGTGAAGGCTGGAGTGATTCACCCCTCCACTTT.

This clonotype occurred many times. This rearrangement joins TRBV20-1 to TRBJ2-1, with TRBD2 matching over 10 bases. Unmatched junction bases numbered 11, after V lost 6 bases and J lost 9 bases. The CDR3 length is 14 residues. In germline, CDR1 is DFQATT, CDR2 SNEGSKA (reference sequence). The CDR3 sequence is CSALPSSGSPEQFF. In nucleotides, the CDR3 is TGCAGTGCCCTCCCCTCTAGCGGGAGCCCTGAGCAGTTCTTC.

This clonotype was seen a handful of times. The V call is TRBV19, the J call TRBJ1-1, with D unresolved. With 0 bases removed from V and 1 base from J, the gap between germline ends came to 3 bases. The CDR3 has 13 residues. The germline CDR1 and CDR2 sequences are LNHDA and SQIVND (reference sequence). CDR3 in DNA: TGTGCCAGTAGTATAGAAGCGAACACTGAAGCTTTCTTT. As protein: CASSIEANTEAFF.

This clonotype came up a few times. The gene calls are TRBV11-3 and TRBJ1-1; no clear D gene. V lost 2 bases to trimming and J lost 6 bases, with 7 bases between them. CDR1 is SGHNT and CDR2 is YENEEA in the germline V gene. This CDR3 region has 12 residues. CDR3: CASSLQEPEAFF. The CDR3 DNA reads TGTGCCAGCAGCTTACAGGAGCCTGAAGCTTTCTTT.

By share, this clonotype counts as medium-sized. V and J are TRBV12-3 or TRBV12-4 and TRBJ1-5; 7 nucleotides line up with TRBD1. Trimming removed 4 bases from V and 3 bases from J; junction bases left unmatched: 3. CDR3 length: 14 residues. CDR3 amino acids: CASSSDRVNQPQHF. The CDR3, as DNA: TGTGCCAGCAGTTCCGACAGGGTCAATCAGCCCCAGCATTTT.

This clonotype counts as medium-sized. The chain has TRBV28 and TRBJ2-3; D gene ambiguous. This CDR3 spans 17 amino acids. CDR1 and CDR2 from the germline V gene are MDHEN and SYDVKM. V was shortened by 3 bases and J by 0 bases, with 16 bases between the two germline ends. The CDR3 is CASSFSYTLGSTDTQYF. The CDR3 DNA sequence: TGTGCCAGCAGTTTCTCCTATACTCTAGGGAGCACAGATACGCAGTATTTT. Based on the CDR3 plus reference TRBV28 and TRBJ2-3, the full variable domain is DVKVTQSSRYLVKRTGEKVFLECVQDMDHENMFWYRQDPGLGLRLIYFSYDVKMKEKGDIPEGYSVSREKKERFSLILESASTNQTSMYLCASSFSYTLGSTDTQYFGPGTRLTVL.

This clonotype is categorized as medium-sized. This rearrangement joins TRBV30 to TRBJ1-2, with 9 bases lining up with TRBD1. Germline-derived CDR1 and CDR2 are GTSNPN and SVGIG (reference sequence). The CDR3 sequence is 14 residues long. J gave up 2 bases and V 4 bases, and 5 bases lay outside the gene matches. The CDR3 nucleotides read TGTGCCTGGACCAGGGGACAGGGCAACTATGGCTACACCTTC. It encodes CAWTRGQGNYGYTF.